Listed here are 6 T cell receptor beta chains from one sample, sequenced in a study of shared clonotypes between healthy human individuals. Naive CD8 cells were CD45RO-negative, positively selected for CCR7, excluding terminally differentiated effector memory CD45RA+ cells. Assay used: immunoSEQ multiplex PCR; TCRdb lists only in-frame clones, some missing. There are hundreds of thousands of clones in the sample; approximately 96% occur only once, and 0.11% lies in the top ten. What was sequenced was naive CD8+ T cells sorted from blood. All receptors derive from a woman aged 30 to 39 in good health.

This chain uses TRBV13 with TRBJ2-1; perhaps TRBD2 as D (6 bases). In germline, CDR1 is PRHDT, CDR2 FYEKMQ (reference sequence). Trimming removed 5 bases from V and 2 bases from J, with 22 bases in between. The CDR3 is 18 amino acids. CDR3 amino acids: CASSRGLLNEAPYNEQFF. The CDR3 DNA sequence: TGTGCCAGCAGCAGGGGACTTTTGAATGAGGCACCCTACAATGAGCAGTTCTTC.

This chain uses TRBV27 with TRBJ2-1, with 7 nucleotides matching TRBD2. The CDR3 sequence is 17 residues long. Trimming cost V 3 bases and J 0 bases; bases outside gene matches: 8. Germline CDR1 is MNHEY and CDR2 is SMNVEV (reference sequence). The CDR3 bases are TGTGCCAGCAGTTTGGTTAGCGGGCAAAGCTCCTACAATGAGCAGTTCTTC. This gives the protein CASSLVSGQSSYNEQFF.

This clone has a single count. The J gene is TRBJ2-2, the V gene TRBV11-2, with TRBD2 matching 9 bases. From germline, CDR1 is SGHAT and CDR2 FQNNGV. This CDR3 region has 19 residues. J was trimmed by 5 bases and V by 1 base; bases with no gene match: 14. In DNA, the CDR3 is TGTGCCAGCAGCTTAGCAGGGCAGATAGCGGGAGCACGGACCGGGGAGCTGTTTTTT. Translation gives CASSLAGQIAGARTGELFF. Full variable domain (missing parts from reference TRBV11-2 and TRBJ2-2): EAGVAQSPRYKIIEKRQSVAFWCNPISGHATLYWYQQILGQGPKLLIQFQNNGVVDDSQLPKDRFSAERLKGVDSTLKIQPAKLEDSAVYLCASSLAGQIAGARTGELFFGEGSRLTVL.

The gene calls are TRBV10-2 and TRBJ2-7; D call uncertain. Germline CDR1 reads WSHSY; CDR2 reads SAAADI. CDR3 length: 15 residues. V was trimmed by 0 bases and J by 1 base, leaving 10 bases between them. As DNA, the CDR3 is TGCGCCAGCAGTGAGTCGATTTTGCTTTCCTACGAGCAGTACTTC. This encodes CASSESILLSYEQYF.

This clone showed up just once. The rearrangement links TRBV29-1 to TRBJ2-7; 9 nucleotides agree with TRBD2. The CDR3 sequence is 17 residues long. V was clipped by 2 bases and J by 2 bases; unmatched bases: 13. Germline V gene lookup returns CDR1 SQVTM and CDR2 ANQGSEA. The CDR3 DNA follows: TGCAGCGTTGAACCCATTCAGGCTAGCGGGAACCCCTACGAGCAGTACTTC. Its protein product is CSVEPIQASGNPYEQYF.

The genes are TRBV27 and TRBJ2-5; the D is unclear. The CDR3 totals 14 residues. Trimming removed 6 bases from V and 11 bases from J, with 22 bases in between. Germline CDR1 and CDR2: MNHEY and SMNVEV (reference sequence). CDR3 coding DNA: TGTGCCAGCAGCTTCGCACGGTCTGTTTCATTGCAGTACTTC. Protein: CASSFARSVSLQYF.